The 13 T cell receptor beta chains below were found in one sample sequenced in a study of siplizumab effects on memory and regulatory T cells. The repertoire was sequenced with immunoSEQ multiplex PCR; TCRdb's copy has only in-frame clones and lacks some. Here the sample spans about 52,000 clones, about 97% being singletons. Sample: naive CD4+ T cells sorted from blood. These receptors were obtained from a human donor in good health.

This rearrangement joins TRBV30 to TRBJ1-2; no firm D call. From germline, CDR1 is GTSNPN and CDR2 SVGIG (reference sequence). The CDR3 runs 11 residues. V lost 5 bases to trimming and J lost 5 bases, with 9 bases between them. The CDR3 nucleotides are TGTGCCTGGGGGGTGGGGTATGGCTACACCTTC. Residues: CAWGVGYGYTF.

This chain uses TRBV6-1 with TRBJ2-7; D unclear. CDR1 and CDR2 from the germline V gene are MNHNS and SASEGT. V was cut by 7 bases and J by 2 bases, with 6 bases left in between. This CDR3 comprises 11 residues. The CDR3 DNA follows: TGTGCCAGCAATGGGGCCTACGAGCAGTACTTC. This translates into CASNGAYEQYF.

The chain uses TRBV2 and TRBJ2-5; D tentatively fits TRBD1 or TRBD2 (5 bases each). Germline values: CDR1 SNHLY, CDR2 FYNNEI. The V end was cut by 8 bases, the J end by 0 bases, with 19 bases between. CDR3 length: 16 residues. The CDR3 loop reads CASGPGRQSHQETQYF. CDR3 nucleotide sequence: TGTGCCAGCGGCCCGGGGCGCCAGAGCCACCAAGAGACCCAGTACTTC. Combining the CDR3 with reference TRBV2 and TRBJ2-5 gives the whole variable domain EPEVTQTPSHQVTQMGQEVILRCVPISNHLYFYWYRQILGQKVEFLVSFYNNEISEKSEIFDDQFSVERPDGSNFTLKIRSTKLEDSAMYFCASGPGRQSHQETQYFGPGTRLLVL.

The chain is built from TRBV27 and TRBJ1-1, with D perhaps matching TRBD1 (5 bases). With 6 bases removed from V and 1 base from J, the gap between germline ends came to 15 bases. This CDR3 is 15 amino acids long. Germline V gene lookup returns CDR1 MNHEY and CDR2 SMNVEV (reference sequence). CDR3 nucleotides: TGTGCCAGCAGCCGACGACAGTTGGGGAACACTGAAGCTTTCTTT. This gives the protein CASSRRQLGNTEAFF.

This clone occurred once. The V and J genes are TRBV6-5 and TRBJ2-7; 7 bases agree with TRBD1. The CDR3 extends over 12 amino acids. J was trimmed by 9 bases and V by 6 bases; bases with no gene match: 8. The germline gives CDR1 MNHEY, CDR2 SVGAGI. CDR3 nucleotide sequence: TGTGCCAGCAGCGAAGAGGGGGCCGGGCAGTACTTC. Its translation: CASSEEGAGQYF.

The CDR3 region has the DNA TGTGCCAGCAGCTTAGCCCTGACAGGGATCTATGGCTACACCTTC. Its protein product is CASSLALTGIYGYTF. This chain uses TRBV7-9 with TRBJ1-2; 7 positions agree with TRBD1. From germline, CDR1 is SEHNR and CDR2 FQNEAQ (reference sequence). V shed 0 bases, J shed 4 bases, and the junction held 5 bases outside the gene matches. The CDR3 extends over 15 amino acids.

This rearrangement joins TRBV28 to TRBJ2-7, with D unresolved. This CDR3 comprises 11 residues. Between the trimmed V and J ends, which lost 6 bases and 5 bases, there was a span of 8 bases. The V gene's germline CDR1 is MDHEN and CDR2 SYDVKM. CDR3 region: CASRVTHEQYF. DNA of the CDR3: TGTGCCAGCAGGGTTACCCACGAGCAGTACTTC.

The rearrangement joins TRBV28 to TRBJ2-3, with D perhaps being TRBD1 or TRBD2 (5 bases each). Germline V gives CDR1 MDHEN, CDR2 SYDVKM. The CDR3 is 16 residues long. V gave up 6 bases and J gave up 0 bases, with 16 bases separating them. For the CDR3, the DNA is TGTGCCAGCAGCCGTACCTGGGACGGGAGCACAGATACGCAGTATTTT. It encodes CASSRTWDGSTDTQYF.

The rearrangement links TRBV9 to TRBJ1-3; 8 nucleotides match TRBD1. From germline, CDR1 is SGDLS and CDR2 YYNGEE. With 4 bases clipped from V and 0 bases from J, the junction kept 6 bases outside the gene matches. The CDR3 contains 16 residues. The CDR3 region has the DNA TGTGCCAGCAGCCCGCAGACAGGGGTCTCTGGAAACACCATATATTTT. It codes for CASSPQTGVSGNTIYF.

The chain has TRBV4-3 and TRBJ2-5, with TRBD2 identical over 10 bases. Germline lookup yields CDR1 LGHNA and CDR2 YSLEER. V lost 1 base and J lost 2; bases outside the gene matches: 4. The CDR3 runs to 16 residues. The CDR3 reads CASSQVSGRTQETQYF. The CDR3 nucleotides are TGCGCCAGCAGCCAAGTTAGCGGGAGGACTCAAGAGACCCAGTACTTC.

The chain joins TRBV18 to TRBJ2-1, with D possibly matching TRBD2 (5 bases). Per the germline V gene, CDR1 is KGHSH and CDR2 is LQKENI. The CDR3 is 14 residues long. V gave up 2 bases and J gave up 7 bases, with 12 bases separating them. CDR3 in DNA: TGTGCCAGCTCACCAGTCGCTAGCTGGAATGAGCAGTTCTTC. Protein sequence: CASSPVASWNEQFF.

V gene TRBV9 combines with J gene TRBJ2-2; D is ambiguous. CDR1 and CDR2 (germline): SGDLS, YYNGEE. This CDR3 is 11 amino acids long. V lost 0 bases and J 7 bases, leaving 1 base between the germline ends. CDR3 loop: CASSVDGELFF. The CDR3 region has the DNA TGTGCCAGCAGCGTAGACGGGGAGCTGTTTTTT.

This chain joins TRBV7-3 and TRBJ2-5, with D maybe TRBD2 (6 bases). CDR3 length equals 13 residues. Germline V gives CDR1 SGHTA, CDR2 FQGTGA. V lost 1 base, J lost 5 bases, and 8 bases lay in between. The CDR3 DNA reads TGTGCCAGCAGCTTAAGTGGGGGGGAGACCCAGTACTTC. This translates into CASSLSGGETQYF.